Listed here are 29 T cell receptor beta chains from one sample, sequenced in a study of siplizumab effects on memory and regulatory T cells. The protocol was immunoSEQ multiplex PCR, while the TCRdb copy is restricted to in-frame clones and leaves out a portion. The sample has some 100,000 clones, 91% seen once. Material for sequencing was CD4+ T cells sorted from blood. These receptor sequences come from a human donor in good health. Some clones in this sample may be carry-over from other donors' samples.

V and J are TRBV19 and TRBJ2-7, with TRBD1 matching 10 bases. Germline V gene data show CDR1 as LNHDA and CDR2 as SQIVND (reference sequence). V dropped 6 bases and J dropped 6; count of bases not matched to a gene: 11. The CDR3 covers 15 residues. This CDR3 is CASSDTGTGDVEQYF. CDR3 coding DNA: TGTGCCAGTAGCGATACCGGGACAGGGGATGTCGAGCAGTACTTC.

The chain couples TRBV19 to TRBJ2-7; D unresolved. Germline CDR1 LNHDA, CDR2 SQIVND (reference sequence). Trimming removed 2 bases at V and 3 bases at J, with 11 bases between. The CDR3 sequence is 14 residues long. The CDR3 loop reads CASSINPEVYEQYF. The DNA of the CDR3 is TGTGCCAGTAGTATAAATCCAGAGGTCTACGAGCAGTACTTC.

This chain links TRBV30 with TRBJ1-2; D gene ambiguous. Germline V gene data show CDR1 as GTSNPN and CDR2 as SVGIG (reference sequence). Trimming left V 3 bases short and J 0 bases short, with 8 bases between. This CDR3 comprises 13 residues. The CDR3 bases are TGTGCCTGGAGCCCGGGAGCTAACTATGGCTACACCTTC. It translates to CAWSPGANYGYTF.

The V gene is TRBV7-8, the J gene TRBJ2-7; D gene uncertain. V dropped 1 base and J dropped 0 bases, with 13 bases sitting between them. Germline V CDR1 and CDR2: SGHVS, FQNEAQ. CDR3 length: 16 amino acids. CDR3 residues: CASSLELALSSYEQYF. The CDR3 region has the DNA TGTGCCAGCAGCTTAGAATTGGCACTGAGCTCCTACGAGCAGTACTTC. The variable domain in full, completed from reference TRBV7-8 and TRBJ2-7, reads GAGVSQSPRYKVAKRGQDVALRCDPISGHVSLFWYQQALGQGPEFLTYFQNEAQLDKSGLPSDRFFAERPEGSVSTLKIQRTQQEDSAVYLCASSLELALSSYEQYFGPGTRLTVT.

This clone was seen only once. The chain combines TRBV30 with TRBJ2-2; TRBD2 agrees at 8 bases. In germline, CDR1 is GTSNPN, CDR2 SVGIG (reference sequence). V trimming: 8 bases; J trimming: 2 bases; junction bases outside the gene matches: 7. The length of the CDR3 is 14 residues. CDR3 loop: CARTSGPNTGELFF. The CDR3 coding sequence is TGTGCCAGAACTAGCGGACCTAACACCGGGGAGCTGTTTTTT.

The chain employs TRBV27 and TRBJ2-7; no clear D. The CDR3 has 17 residues. The germline V gene encodes CDR1 MNHEY and CDR2 SMNVEV (reference sequence). With 1 base removed from V and 2 bases from J, the gap between germline ends came to 18 bases. The CDR3 reads CASSLLGQNARTYEQYF. CDR3 in DNA: TGTGCCAGCAGTTTATTGGGTCAGAACGCCCGAACCTACGAGCAGTACTTC.

The rearrangement joins TRBV6-1 to TRBJ1-2; D uncertain. Trimming cost V 3 bases and J 4 bases, with 12 bases left between them. Per germline, CDR1 MNHNS and CDR2 SASEGT. The CDR3 runs to 14 residues. CDR3 amino acids: CASSEPGSTYGYTF. The CDR3, as DNA: TGTGCCAGCAGTGAGCCGGGCAGTACCTATGGCTACACCTTC.

The CDR3 loop reads CASSWRDKSSYNEQFF. The CDR3 nucleotides are TGTGCCAGTAGTTGGCGGGACAAATCTTCCTACAATGAGCAGTTCTTC. The chain has TRBV19 and TRBJ2-1; D is tentatively TRBD1 or TRBD2 (6 bases each). Germline V gene lookup returns CDR1 LNHDA and CDR2 SQIVND (reference sequence). Trimming shortened V by 5 bases and J by 1 base, and 15 bases separated the two germline ends. This CDR3 has 16 residues.

The rearrangement joins TRBV28 to TRBJ2-2; 7 bases are a match to TRBD2. Germline values: CDR1 MDHEN, CDR2 SYDVKM. This CDR3 region has 18 residues. The trim removed 6 bases at V and 3 bases at J, leaving 16 bases unmatched. CDR3 protein: CASRYRDGRPYYTGELFF. CDR3 bases: TGTGCCAGCAGGTATCGGGACGGGAGGCCCTATTACACCGGGGAGCTGTTTTTT.

The genes are TRBV5-1 and TRBJ2-3; 9 bases are shared with TRBD1. The ends lost 6 bases at V and 4 bases at J; junction bases unmatched: 15. The CDR3 runs to 17 residues. The germline V gene has CDR1 SGHRS and CDR2 YFSETQ. The CDR3 spells CASTLAPDRGMADTQYF. Written as DNA, the CDR3 is TGCGCCAGCACCCTGGCCCCCGACAGGGGGATGGCAGATACGCAGTATTTT.

The rearrangement links TRBV5-1 to TRBJ2-7; D gene ambiguous. Trimming cost V 0 bases and J 7 bases, with 8 bases left between them. The CDR3 consists of 12 residues. Per germline, CDR1 SGHRS and CDR2 YFSETQ. The CDR3 is CASSLAGREQYF. CDR3 coding DNA: TGCGCCAGCAGCTTGGCCGGTAGAGAGCAGTACTTC.

This clone was observed a few times. This chain joins TRBV11-2 and TRBJ2-3, with D possibly TRBD1 on 5 matching bases. The length of the CDR3 is 13 residues. CDR1 SGHAT and CDR2 FQNNGV come from the germline V gene. V was clipped by 5 bases and J by 5 bases, with 11 bases between them. CDR3 nucleotides: TGTGCCAGCAGCGCCGACAGAGAAGATACGCAGTATTTT. Translation gives CASSADREDTQYF.

The chain links TRBV20-1 to TRBJ2-5; D remains unclear. V lost 1 base and J 13 bases, leaving 13 bases between the germline ends. This CDR3 has 11 amino acids. The germline CDR1 and CDR2 sequences are DFQATT and SNEGSKA (reference sequence). CDR3 sequence reads: CSARVAAVVYF. CDR3 nucleotides: TGCAGTGCTAGAGTGGCGGCGGTGGTGTACTTC.

Only one count was recorded for this clone. The chain uses TRBV6-6 and TRBJ1-5; 7 nucleotides match TRBD1. The CDR3 spans 14 residues. V lost 5 bases to trimming and J lost 2 bases; unmatched junction nucleotides: 3. The germline gives CDR1 MNHNY, CDR2 SVGAGI (reference sequence). CDR3 region: CASSLQGGNQPQHF. The DNA of the CDR3 is TGTGCCAGCAGTCTTCAGGGGGGCAATCAGCCCCAGCATTTT.

The J gene is TRBJ1-2, the V gene TRBV6-6, with D perhaps matching TRBD1 (6 bases). The CDR3 consists of 16 residues. Deletions cut 0 bases from V and 5 bases from J, with 16 bases between. Germline lookup yields CDR1 MNHNY and CDR2 SVGAGI (reference sequence). The CDR3 protein is CASSYSNGGIAYGYTF. DNA for the CDR3: TGTGCCAGCAGTTACTCGAACGGGGGCATAGCATATGGCTACACCTTC.

The V gene is TRBV7-9, the J gene TRBJ1-6; tentative D call: TRBD1 (5 bases). The V and J ends lost 7 bases and 8 bases respectively, with 18 bases between them. Germline V lookup: CDR1 SEHNR, CDR2 FQNEAQ (reference sequence). This CDR3 is built from 15 residues. In DNA, the CDR3 is TGTGCCAGCACCCAGGTTGGGGCGCGGGATTCACCCCTCCACTTT. As protein: CASTQVGARDSPLHF.

The CDR3 coding sequence is TGTGCCAGCAGCTTGGGAGGACTAGCTTTGTCTTACGAGCAGTACTTC. Translation gives CASSLGGLALSYEQYF. This chain links TRBV5-6 with TRBJ2-7, with 8 bases aligning to TRBD2. This CDR3 comprises 16 residues. Germline CDR1 is SGHDT and CDR2 is YYEEEE. V was pared by 0 bases and J by 4 bases, with 9 bases of the junction left unmatched.

The genes are TRBV6-5 and TRBJ2-1; TRBD2 aligns across 11 bases. The CDR3 has 15 amino acids. From germline, CDR1 is MNHEY and CDR2 SVGAGI. V lost 5 bases, J lost 9 bases, and 9 bases stayed unmatched. The CDR3, as DNA: TGTGCCAGCAGTCCATATAGCGGGAGGGGAGGTGAGCAGTTCTTC. Protein sequence: CASSPYSGRGGEQFF.

The chain employs TRBV19 and TRBJ2-4, with 7 positions matching TRBD1. CDR1 LNHDA and CDR2 SQIVND come from the germline V gene (reference sequence). The CDR3 is 12 residues long. V gave up 3 bases and J gave up 14 bases; unmatched junction bases: 7. The CDR3, as DNA: TGTGCCAGTAGTATTCGGGACAGTTTAAAGTACTTC. Its protein product is CASSIRDSLKYF.

The rearrangement uses TRBV9 and TRBJ2-1, with TRBD2 as a possible D gene (6 bases). The V gene's germline CDR1 is SGDLS and CDR2 YYNGEE. CDR3 length: 14 amino acids. V was trimmed by 3 bases and J by 1 base, leaving 8 bases between them. In DNA form, the CDR3 reads TGTGCCAGCAGCGCCAGCGGGTCCTACAATGAGCAGTTCTTC. It is translated as CASSASGSYNEQFF.

With respect to this clone: This sample also contains other DNA sequences that code for the same CDR3. The rearrangement joins TRBV20-1 to TRBJ1-1; D remains ambiguous. V lost 3 bases and J 14 bases, leaving 16 bases between the germline ends. The CDR3 has 11 residues. Germline lookup yields CDR1 DFQATT and CDR2 SNEGSKA (reference sequence). CDR3 coding DNA: TGCAGTGCTAGGGTGACCTACCTCATCTTCTTT. The encoded protein is CSARVTYLIFF.

The chain employs TRBV6-6 and TRBJ2-7, with D possibly being TRBD1 or TRBD2 (5 bases each). The germline gives CDR1 MNHNY, CDR2 SVGAGI (reference sequence). V lost 9 bases and J 2 bases, leaving 11 bases between the germline ends. This CDR3 has 12 amino acids. CDR3 loop: CASRDATYEQYF. CDR3 DNA sequence: TGTGCCAGTCGGGACGCTACCTACGAGCAGTACTTC.

V gene TRBV10-3 combines with J gene TRBJ2-7; no definite D call. Germline V gene sequence: CDR1 ENHRY, CDR2 SYGVKD. This CDR3 comprises 12 residues. Deletions cut 2 bases from V and 3 bases from J, with 5 bases between. The CDR3 is CAISEVVYEQYF. Here the CDR3 DNA reads TGTGCCATCAGTGAGGTGGTCTACGAGCAGTACTTC.

This clone was picked up one time. The chain recombines TRBV29-1 with TRBJ1-2; no clear D. V shed 4 bases and J shed 5 bases, with 11 bases lying between them. Germline V gives CDR1 SQVTM, CDR2 ANQGSEA. CDR3 length: 12 amino acids. CDR3 sequence (DNA): TGCAGCGTTGGGGTCGGGCAATATGGCTACACCTTC. It is translated as CSVGVGQYGYTF.

This chain connects TRBV9 to TRBJ2-1; 10 bases line up with TRBD2. With V trimmed by 3 bases and J by 6 bases, 9 bases remained unmatched. CDR1 and CDR2 from the germline V gene are SGDLS and YYNGEE. CDR3 length: 16 amino acids. CDR3 residues: CASSGAGGLATNEQFF. CDR3 DNA: TGTGCCAGCAGCGGGGCAGGGGGACTAGCGACCAATGAGCAGTTCTTC.

With respect to this clone: One end of the junction is discordant with germline, which a read error may explain. The genes are TRBV27 and TRBJ2-5; the D call may be TRBD1 or TRBD2 (6 bases each). Germline-derived CDR1 and CDR2 are MNHEY and SMNVEV (reference sequence). The CDR3 length is 13 residues. The CDR3 protein is CASSLSGGGTQYF. DNA for the CDR3: TGTGCCAGCAGTCTATCAGGAGGGGGGACCCAGTACTTC.

V and J are TRBV4-2 and TRBJ2-1, with TRBD2 as a possible D gene (5 bases). V shed 1 base and J shed 9 bases, with 16 bases lying between them. The CDR3 contains 15 residues. Germline-derived CDR1 and CDR2 are LGHNA and YNFKEQ. The CDR3 DNA is TGTGCCAGCAGCCAAGTAGTCTCGTCGGGAACTGAGCAGTTCTTC. Translation gives CASSQVVSSGTEQFF.

The gene calls are TRBV10-1 and TRBJ1-2, with D perhaps matching TRBD1 (6 bases). This CDR3 is built from 13 residues. V lost 8 bases and J 3 bases, leaving 13 bases between the germline ends. CDR1 and CDR2 from the germline V gene are WNHNN and SYGVQD (reference sequence). In DNA, the CDR3 is TGCGCCAGCGCCTCGGACAGAGACTATGGCTACACCTTC. It translates to CASASDRDYGYTF.

The chain uses TRBV29-1 and TRBJ2-5; 10 bases agree with TRBD2. V lost 6 bases and J lost 1; bases outside the gene matches: 8. The germline gives CDR1 SQVTM, CDR2 ANQGSEA. This CDR3 spans 15 amino acids. The CDR3, as DNA: TGCAGCGTGGAAATAGCGGGAGGACTCCAAGAGACCCAGTACTTC. Its translation is CSVEIAGGLQETQYF.